This TCR beta chain was captured in a study of blood T cell repertoires in COVID-19. Study summary: The cDNA or gDNA used as material had been derived from T cells, B-cell-depleted T cells, or PBMCs.

This CDR3 is built from 15 residues. The germline V gene has CDR1 SGHRS and CDR2 YFSETQ. The V gene lost 0 bases and the J gene lost 4 bases, with 13 bases spanning the gap. Study processing details: Estimation of nucleated cell counts relied on the amplification of reference gene primers. Measured with immunoSEQ multiplex PCR; TCRdb has only the in-frame clones, and not every one. V and J calls and clone size are as listed in that table; D and trimming were resolved from the DNA. This sample has around 280,000 clones, with roughly 89% found just once. The TCR sequence derives from a woman aged 25 to 45 with COVID-19, enrolled during active disease. This chain links TRBV5-1 with TRBJ1-2, with D possibly matching TRBD1 (5 bases). The specimen sequenced was peripheral blood. The CDR3 DNA is TGCGCCAGCAGCTTGGCCGTCAGGGATGGCTATGGCTACACCTTC. Translating gives CASSLAVRDGYGYTF.